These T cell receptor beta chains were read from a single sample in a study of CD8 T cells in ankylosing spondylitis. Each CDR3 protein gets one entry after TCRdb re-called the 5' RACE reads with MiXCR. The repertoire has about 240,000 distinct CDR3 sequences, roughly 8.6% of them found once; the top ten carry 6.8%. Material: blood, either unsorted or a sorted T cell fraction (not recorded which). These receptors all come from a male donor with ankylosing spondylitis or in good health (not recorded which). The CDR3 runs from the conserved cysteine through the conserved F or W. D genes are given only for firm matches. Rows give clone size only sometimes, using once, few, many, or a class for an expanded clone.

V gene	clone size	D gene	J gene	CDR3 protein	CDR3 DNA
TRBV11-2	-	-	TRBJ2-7	CASSLEEIHEQYF	TGTGCCAGCAGCTTAGAAGAGATCCACGAGCAGTACTTC
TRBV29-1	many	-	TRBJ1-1	CSVRPGENTEAFF	TGCAGCGTGAGGCCGGGGGAGAACACTGAAGCTTTCTTT
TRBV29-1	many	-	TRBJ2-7	CSVNALTGGEQYF	TGCAGCGTTAACGCGTTAACAGGTGGCGAGCAGTACTTC
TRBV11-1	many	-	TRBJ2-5	CASSLRRGGRETQYF	TGTGCCAGCAGCTTAAGAAGGGGCGGACGAGAGACCCAGTACTTC
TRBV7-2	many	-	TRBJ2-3	CASSFPSKGLTDTQYF	TGTGCCAGCAGCTTCCCGTCGAAGGGCCTCACAGATACGCAGTATTTT
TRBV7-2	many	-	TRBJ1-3	CASSLGSSNTIYF	TGTGCCAGCAGCTTAGGGAGTTCAAACACCATATATTTT
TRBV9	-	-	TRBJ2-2	CASSPQVATFTGELFF	TGTGCCAGCAGCCCCCAAGTGGCCACCTTCACCGGGGAGCTGTTTTTT
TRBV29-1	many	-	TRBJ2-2	CSVVAARTGELFF	TGCAGCGTTGTGGCGGCAAGAACCGGGGAGCTGTTTTTT
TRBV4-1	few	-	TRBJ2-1	CASSQPTVGNEQFF	TGCGCCAGCAGCCAGCCAACCGTGGGCAATGAGCAGTTCTTC
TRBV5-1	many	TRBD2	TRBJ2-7	CASRAQASGGYEQYF	TGCGCCAGCAGGGCGCAGGCTAGCGGGGGTTACGAGCAGTACTTC
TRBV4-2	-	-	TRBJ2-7	CASSQEREQYF	TGTGCCAGCAGCCAAGAACGTGAGCAGTACTTC
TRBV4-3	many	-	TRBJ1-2	CASSQDRGANYGYTF	TGCGCCAGCAGCCAAGATAGGGGAGCTAACTATGGCTACACCTTC
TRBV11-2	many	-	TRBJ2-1	CASSWLARGMEQFF	TGTGCCAGCAGCTGGTTGGCTAGGGGTATGGAGCAGTTCTTC
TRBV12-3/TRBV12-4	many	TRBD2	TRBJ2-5	CASSLAGGMETQYF	TGTGCCAGCAGTCTAGCGGGAGGGATGGAGACCCAGTACTTC
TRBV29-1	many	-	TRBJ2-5	CSGRGETQYF	TGCAGCGGGAGGGGTGAGACCCAGTACTTC
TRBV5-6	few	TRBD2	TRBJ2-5	CASSWGTTQETQYF	TGTGCCAGCAGCTGGGGGACTACTCAAGAGACCCAGTACTTC
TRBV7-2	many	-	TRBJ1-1	CASSLETGRNTEAFF	TGTGCCAGCAGCTTAGAGACGGGGAGGAACACTGAAGCTTTCTTT